This TCR beta chain originates from a study of cytomegalovirus exposure and HLA in healthy donors. Study-level background: The approximately 110 validation repertoires used a platform that matched the one used for the 550 to 800 first-cohort repertoires, as a later analysis reported.

Using immunoSEQ multiplex PCR, the repertoire was profiled, and TCRdb retains in-frame clones only, with some absent. The sample has tens of thousands of clones, roughly 96% seen once. Germline V gives CDR1 ENHRY, CDR2 SYGVKD. V shed 1 base and J 4 bases; nucleotides not matched to a gene: 4. This CDR3 comprises 16 residues. This clone was counted a single time. Its antigen is undetermined. General study points: Reports described diagnosis of cytomegalovirus status by the classifier as highly specific and sensitive. First-cohort TCR clusters tended to co-occur in the 95 to 150 validation repertoires, a later analysis found. A list of around 160 TCR beta chains associated with cytomegalovirus was given.

The clonotype was recovered from a man younger than 35 in good health and CMV-seronegative. The rearrangement uses TRBV10-3 and TRBJ2-2, with 9 bases identical to TRBD1. Sequenced sample: PBMCs. The CDR3 loop reads CAISEWGQGFTGELFF. The CDR3 DNA is TGTGCCATCAGTGAGTGGGGACAGGGTTTCACCGGGGAGCTGTTTTTT.